Shown below are 29 T cell receptor beta chains from a single sample sequenced in a study of CD4 T cells in relation to SARS-CoV-2 and coronaviruses. Method: immunoSEQ multiplex PCR; TCRdb's copy keeps in-frame clones and lacks some. The sample lists 60,000 to 75,000 clones; over 85% were seen once. The unexposed donors gave CD4+ T cells in about 2011-2019, prior to COVID-19. Sequenced input: naive CD4+ T cells from PBMCs. Indicated subset: naive CD4+ T cells isolated by negative enrichment. These receptors came from a human donor in good health.

The gene calls are TRBV24-1 and TRBJ2-7, with D unclear. V lost 3 bases, J lost 5 bases, and 13 bases lay in between. Germline values: CDR1 KGHDR, CDR2 SFDVKD. The CDR3 runs to 14 residues. CDR3 sequence: CATSDRTVLDEQYF. The CDR3 DNA follows: TGTGCCACCAGTGATCGGACGGTACTCGACGAGCAGTACTTC.

This clone was picked up a small number of times. The chain carries TRBV7-3 and TRBJ1-2, with TRBD1 as a possible D gene (5 bases). The CDR3 extends over 14 amino acids. The V end lost 3 bases, the J end lost 8 bases, and 16 bases lay between the germline ends. CDR1 is SGHTA, CDR2 FQGTGA, per germline. The CDR3 loop is CASSFGAHEKGYTF. The CDR3 DNA reads TGTGCCAGCAGCTTCGGGGCACACGAAAAAGGCTACACCTTC.

The rearrangement joins TRBV2 to TRBJ2-7, with a weak D call TRBD1 (6 bases). This CDR3 spans 15 amino acids. The germline V gene has CDR1 SNHLY and CDR2 FYNNEI. Trimming stripped 3 bases from V and 3 bases from J, with 15 bases between. The CDR3 loop is CASSDGRGSGYEQYF. Written as DNA, the CDR3 is TGTGCCAGCAGTGACGGCAGGGGCTCCGGCTACGAGCAGTACTTC.

CDR3 sequence (DNA): TGTGCCAGTAGTATAGGGATCACCTACGAGCAGTACTTC. Amino acids: CASSIGITYEQYF. The V gene is TRBV19, the J gene TRBJ2-7; no firm D call. The CDR3 consists of 13 residues. Germline values: CDR1 LNHDA, CDR2 SQIVND (reference sequence). The germline V and J ends were trimmed by 1 base and 2 bases, with 6 bases remaining between them.

The rearrangement joins TRBV28 to TRBJ1-1, with D unclear. Germline values: CDR1 MDHEN, CDR2 SYDVKM. The CDR3 consists of 14 residues. V was trimmed by 6 bases and J by 0 bases, leaving 11 bases between them. Written as DNA, the CDR3 is TGTGCCAGCAGATTGGTCGGCATGAACACTGAAGCTTTCTTT. Its protein is CASRLVGMNTEAFF. Combining the CDR3 with reference TRBV28 and TRBJ1-1 gives the whole variable domain DVKVTQSSRYLVKRTGEKVFLECVQDMDHENMFWYRQDPGLGLRLIYFSYDVKMKEKGDIPEGYSVSREKKERFSLILESASTNQTSMYLCASRLVGMNTEAFFGQGTRLTVV.

The chain joins TRBV7-9 to TRBJ2-3, with D maybe TRBD2 (5 bases). From germline, CDR1 is SEHNR and CDR2 FQNEAQ (reference sequence). V dropped 1 base and J dropped 0 bases, with 8 bases sitting between them. This CDR3 has 15 residues. The CDR3 DNA sequence: TGTGCCAGCAGCTTAGACGGGGTTAGCACAGATACGCAGTATTTT. Translating gives CASSLDGVSTDTQYF.

CDR3 DNA sequence: TGTGCCTGGAGTAGGGGGACTAGCCTCCGTTTAAATGAGCAGTTCTTC. Its protein product is CAWSRGTSLRLNEQFF. The chain couples TRBV30 to TRBJ2-1, with 9 bases aligning to TRBD2. Per the germline V gene, CDR1 is GTSNPN and CDR2 is SVGIG (reference sequence). The CDR3 extends over 16 amino acids. The trim removed 2 bases at V and 7 bases at J, leaving 12 bases unmatched.

The chain uses TRBV19 and TRBJ1-2; 7 bases align to TRBD1. J gave up 4 bases and V 7 bases, and 15 bases lay outside the gene matches. CDR3 size: 16 residues. Germline V gene lookup returns CDR1 LNHDA and CDR2 SQIVND (reference sequence). CDR3 DNA: TGTGCCAGTACCACCTTGCGGCAGGGGGTAGCCTATGGCTACACCTTC. It codes for CASTTLRQGVAYGYTF.

V and J are TRBV28 and TRBJ1-5; 7 bases agree with TRBD1. Germline-derived CDR1 and CDR2 are MDHEN and SYDVKM. The V gene end was trimmed by 6 bases and the J gene end by 3 bases; junction bases not matched to a gene: 8. The CDR3 runs 15 residues. CDR3 sequence (DNA): TGTGCCAGCAGAGCCAGGGGACAGTACAATCAGCCCCAGCATTTT. It translates to CASRARGQYNQPQHF. The whole variable domain, filled in from reference TRBV28 and TRBJ1-5, reads DVKVTQSSRYLVKRTGEKVFLECVQDMDHENMFWYRQDPGLGLRLIYFSYDVKMKEKGDIPEGYSVSREKKERFSLILESASTNQTSMYLCASRARGQYNQPQHFGDGTRLSIL.

This clone was counted a single time. The J gene is TRBJ2-2, the V gene TRBV7-9; TRBD2 agrees at 10 bases. Germline loops: CDR1 SEHNR, CDR2 FQNEAQ (reference sequence). The CDR3 covers 15 residues. Trimming took 3 bases from V and 6 from J; bases not matched to a gene: 4. This CDR3 reads CASSFSGRAAGELFF. CDR3 sequence (DNA): TGTGCCAGCAGCTTCAGCGGGAGGGCCGCCGGGGAGCTGTTTTTT.

The chain links TRBV20-1 to TRBJ1-1; D gene unclear. CDR1 and CDR2 from the germline V gene are DFQATT and SNEGSKA (reference sequence). CDR3 size: 11 residues. V lost 0 bases and J lost 6, with 5 bases in between. CDR3 region: CSARDTAEAFF. CDR3 nucleotide sequence: TGCAGTGCTAGAGATACCGCTGAAGCTTTCTTT.

This chain joins TRBV10-3 and TRBJ1-2, with a possible D match to TRBD1 (5 bases). The CDR3 covers 15 residues. Germline CDR1 ENHRY, CDR2 SYGVKD. Trimming pared 1 base from V and 2 bases from J, leaving 11 bases between. CDR3 sequence (DNA): TGTGCCATCAGTGAGTGGGGCGGACGCAACTATGGCTACACCTTC. Translated: CAISEWGGRNYGYTF.

This chain uses TRBV6-5 with TRBJ2-2, with no clear D. The germline CDR1 and CDR2 sequences are MNHEY and SVGAGI. The CDR3 extends over 14 amino acids. V shed 4 bases and J shed 1 base, with 7 bases lying between them. The CDR3 here is CASSWTGNTGELFF. Here the CDR3 DNA reads TGTGCCAGCAGTTGGACGGGGAACACCGGGGAGCTGTTTTTT.

CDR3 DNA: TGTGCCAGCAGCTTGGGTAGGGGGAGGCTCGGTCAGCCCCAGCATTTT. The encoded protein is CASSLGRGRLGQPQHF. V gene TRBV5-6 combines with J gene TRBJ1-5; D possibly corresponds to TRBD1 (6 bases). In germline, CDR1 is SGHDT, CDR2 YYEEEE. V was trimmed by 0 bases and J by 6 bases, leaving 16 bases between them. The CDR3 covers 16 residues.

J is TRBJ2-1 and V is TRBV9; either TRBD1 or TRBD2 may supply D (5 bases each). The CDR3 loop spans 15 amino acids. The germline CDR1 and CDR2 sequences are SGDLS and YYNGEE. Trimming took off 2 bases at V and 4 bases at J, with 13 bases between the two ends. DNA of the CDR3: TGTGCCAGCAGCGTTGGGACCCGAGGGTACAATGAGCAGTTCTTC. Its translation: CASSVGTRGYNEQFF.

This rearrangement joins TRBV24-1 to TRBJ2-3; 13 nucleotides match TRBD2. With V trimmed by 5 bases and J by 7 bases, 11 bases remained unmatched. The V gene's germline CDR1 is KGHDR and CDR2 SFDVKD. The CDR3 consists of 17 residues. The CDR3 sequence: CATSVPGLAGVGYTQYF. CDR3 in DNA: TGTGCCACCAGTGTCCCAGGACTAGCGGGAGTTGGGTATACGCAGTATTTT.

The chain joins TRBV28 to TRBJ1-4, with D possibly matching TRBD1 (5 bases). Germline CDR1 and CDR2: MDHEN and SYDVKM. The CDR3 sequence is 15 residues long. Trimming pared 7 bases from V and 9 bases from J, leaving 21 bases between. The CDR3 here is CASIEGRGSRKKLFF. As DNA, the CDR3 is TGTGCCAGCATCGAAGGGAGGGGCTCGAGGAAAAAACTGTTTTTT.

In DNA form, the CDR3 reads TGTGCCAGCAGCTCGTTAGCGGGACAGGGACAAGAGACCCAGTACTTC. This codes for CASSSLAGQGQETQYF. The rearrangement joins TRBV3-1 (or the pseudogene TRBV3-2) to TRBJ2-5, with a weak D call TRBD1 (9 bases). There are 16 residues in the CDR3. The germline gives CDR1 LGHDT, CDR2 YNNKEL (reference sequence). V lost 5 bases and J 2 bases, leaving 18 bases between the germline ends.

The rearrangement links TRBV7-2 to TRBJ2-2; TRBD1 might be the D (6 bases). The CDR3 length is 15 residues. CDR1 is SGHTA, CDR2 FQGNSA, per germline. Deletions cut 6 bases from V and 1 base from J, with 12 bases between. As DNA, the CDR3 is TGTGCCAGCAGGTTGACAGGTTGGAACACCGGGGAGCTGTTTTTT. It translates to CASRLTGWNTGELFF.

The gene calls are TRBV7-2 and TRBJ2-1, with D perhaps TRBD2 (6 bases). The CDR3 runs 15 residues. The ends were cut back, 1 base at V and 10 bases at J, with 17 bases in the middle. Germline loops: CDR1 SGHTA, CDR2 FQGNSA. The CDR3 DNA reads as TGTGCCAGCAGCTTAGAACTAGCTGCAAGTTGGGAGCAGTTCTTC. Its protein is CASSLELAASWEQFF.

The J gene is TRBJ1-4, the V gene TRBV28; D gene unclear. CDR1 and CDR2 from the germline V gene are MDHEN and SYDVKM. CDR3 length equals 13 residues. Trimming shortened V by 4 bases and J by 8 bases, and 11 bases separated the two germline ends. This CDR3 reads CASSSQVDEKLFF. The CDR3 DNA reads as TGTGCCAGCAGTTCCCAGGTTGACGAAAAACTGTTTTTT.

The rearrangement uses TRBV9 and TRBJ1-6; D call uncertain. The CDR3 has 14 amino acids. Trimming pared 5 bases from V and 8 bases from J, leaving 14 bases between. Germline CDR1 reads SGDLS; CDR2 reads YYNGEE. CDR3 bases: TGTGCCAGCAGAGGTCGCAGTGGGGATTCACCCCTCCACTTT. It specifies CASRGRSGDSPLHF.

To note about this clone: Other DNA sequences in the same sample also yield this CDR3. The chain employs TRBV7-3 and TRBJ2-3; D possibly corresponds to TRBD2 (6 bases). This CDR3 has 14 amino acids. The V end lost 6 bases, the J end lost 0 bases, and 10 bases lay between the germline ends. Germline V CDR1 and CDR2: SGHTA, FQGTGA. Here the CDR3 reads CASRSGGSTDTQYF. The CDR3 DNA follows: TGTGCCAGCAGGTCCGGGGGTAGCACAGATACGCAGTATTTT.

This clone was recorded once. The V gene is TRBV29-1, the J gene TRBJ2-2; 7 bases match TRBD1. The trim removed 6 bases at V and 3 bases at J, leaving 10 bases unmatched. The germline V gene encodes CDR1 SQVTM and CDR2 ANQGSEA. CDR3 length equals 15 residues. The CDR3 coding sequence is TGCAGCGTCCGACAGGGTATCATGGACACCGGGGAGCTGTTTTTT. Translating gives CSVRQGIMDTGELFF.

The chain carries TRBV6-4 and TRBJ2-3; D is tentatively TRBD1 or TRBD2 (5 bases each). CDR1 is MRHNA, CDR2 SNTAGT, per germline. V was pared by 4 bases and J by 7 bases, with 12 bases between. The CDR3 loop spans 13 amino acids. CDR3 region: CASSAGPIYTQYF. DNA of the CDR3: TGTGCCAGCAGTGCGGGACCCATCTATACGCAGTATTTT.

The chain employs TRBV10-3 and TRBJ1-1, with 9 bases identical to TRBD1. Germline V CDR1 and CDR2: ENHRY, SYGVKD. Unmatched junction bases numbered 9, after V lost 7 bases and J lost 0 bases. The CDR3 totals 16 residues. CDR3 region: CAITRTGVSMNTEAFF. The CDR3 coding sequence is TGTGCCATCACCAGGACAGGGGTAAGCATGAACACTGAAGCTTTCTTT.

The chain carries TRBV3-1 (or the pseudogene TRBV3-2) and TRBJ1-1, with 10 bases lining up with TRBD1. CDR3 length: 15 residues. The V and J ends lost 4 bases and 1 base, in that order; junction bases with no gene match: 3. The germline gives CDR1 LGHDT, CDR2 YNNKEL (reference sequence). The CDR3 bases are TGTGCCAGCAGCCGCCGGACAGGGGGGAACACTGAAGCTTTCTTT. Translated: CASSRRTGGNTEAFF.

V gene TRBV28 combines with J gene TRBJ2-7; 7 positions agree with TRBD2. Germline V gene sequence: CDR1 MDHEN, CDR2 SYDVKM. V lost 6 bases, J lost 3 bases, and 11 bases stayed unmatched. CDR3 length equals 15 residues. In DNA, the CDR3 is TGTGCCAGCAGCTCTCCGGGGGGAGTAAACTACGAGCAGTACTTC. This encodes CASSSPGGVNYEQYF.

The chain carries TRBV20-1 and TRBJ2-7; 8 nucleotides align to TRBD1. This CDR3 region has 15 residues. Germline lookup yields CDR1 DFQATT and CDR2 SNEGSKA (reference sequence). The V and J ends lost 3 bases and 6 bases, in that order; junction bases with no gene match: 13. The CDR3 DNA follows: TGCAGTGCTAGTCGGCCCACATCAGGGGGCGGCGAGCAGTACTTC. It is translated as CSASRPTSGGGEQYF.